One sample yielded the 32 T cell receptor beta chains listed below, sequenced in a study of shared clonotypes between healthy human individuals. Some clones are missing from TCRdb's copy, which holds only in-frame ones; the method was immunoSEQ multiplex PCR. The table records around 600,000 clones, 97% of them present only once. The sample was naive CD4+ T cells sorted from blood. This sample's subset: CD45RA+ positively selected. These receptors were obtained from a woman between 25 and 40 years old in good health.

The CDR3 loop is CASSQEVSSSGNTIYF. The CDR3, as DNA: TGTGCCAGCAGCCAAGAGGTTTCAAGCTCTGGAAACACCATATATTTT. The J gene is TRBJ1-3, the V gene TRBV14; no firm D call. Germline V lookup: CDR1 SGHDN, CDR2 FVKESK. The CDR3 length is 16 residues. V lost 0 bases to trimming and J lost 0 bases, with 9 bases between them.

The gene calls are TRBV28 and TRBJ1-4, with D possibly being TRBD1 (6 bases). There are 14 residues in the CDR3. From germline, CDR1 is MDHEN and CDR2 SYDVKM. The V and J ends lost 6 bases and 6 bases respectively, with 14 bases between them. CDR3 sequence reads: CASRSDRLYEKLFF. The CDR3 DNA follows: TGTGCCAGCAGGTCGGACAGATTATATGAAAAACTGTTTTTT. Based on the CDR3 plus reference TRBV28 and TRBJ1-4, the full variable domain is DVKVTQSSRYLVKRTGEKVFLECVQDMDHENMFWYRQDPGLGLRLIYFSYDVKMKEKGDIPEGYSVSREKKERFSLILESASTNQTSMYLCASRSDRLYEKLFFGSGTQLSVL.

The V gene is TRBV10-1, the J gene TRBJ1-5, with D unresolved. The V gene lost 9 bases and the J gene lost 2 bases, with 17 bases spanning the gap. This CDR3 spans 15 amino acids. Per the germline V gene, CDR1 is WNHNN and CDR2 is SYGVQD (reference sequence). The CDR3 sequence: CARTPPPEGNQPQHF. CDR3 coding DNA: TGCGCCAGAACCCCCCCGCCTGAAGGCAATCAGCCCCAGCATTTT.

The CDR3 coding sequence is TGTGCCAGCAGTTTAAAAAGGGCCCTCTACGAGCAGTACTTC. Amino acids: CASSLKRALYEQYF. This chain joins TRBV27 and TRBJ2-7, with D unresolved. This CDR3 has 14 residues. Trimming pared 2 bases from V and 3 bases from J, leaving 11 bases between. Per the germline V gene, CDR1 is MNHEY and CDR2 is SMNVEV (reference sequence).

The chain couples TRBV5-1 to TRBJ2-5, with a possible D match to TRBD1 (5 bases). CDR1 and CDR2 from the germline V gene are SGHRS and YFSETQ. The length of the CDR3 is 14 residues. V lost 0 bases and J 9 bases, leaving 15 bases between the germline ends. The CDR3 bases are TGCGCCAGCAGCTTGGGACAGTCAAGGGAAGCCCAGTACTTC. It translates to CASSLGQSREAQYF. Using reference TRBV5-1 and TRBJ2-5 for the parts outside the CDR3, the full variable domain is KAGVTQTPRYLIKTRGQQVTLSCSPISGHRSVSWYQQTPGQGLQFLFEYFSETQRNKGNFPGRFSGRQFSNSRSEMNVSTLELGDSALYLCASSLGQSREAQYFGPGTRLLVL.

This chain connects TRBV5-1 to TRBJ2-7; TRBD2 matches 11 bases. The CDR3 covers 15 residues. V shed 2 bases and J 1 base; nucleotides not matched to a gene: 2. Germline lookup yields CDR1 SGHRS and CDR2 YFSETQ. The CDR3 DNA is TGCGCCAGCAGCTTAGGGACTAGCGGTTCCTACGAGCAGTACTTC. Translated: CASSLGTSGSYEQYF.

This chain links TRBV28 with TRBJ2-1; D gene unclear. Trimming removed 4 bases from V and 10 bases from J, with 23 bases in between. The CDR3 has 16 residues. CDR1 and CDR2 from the germline V gene are MDHEN and SYDVKM. The CDR3 region is CASSSTFPSRPHEQFF. The CDR3 DNA is TGTGCCAGCAGTTCAACTTTCCCGTCCCGGCCACACGAGCAGTTCTTC.

This clone was seen only once. The gene calls are TRBV28 and TRBJ1-1; 7 nucleotides line up with TRBD1. Germline V CDR1 and CDR2: MDHEN, SYDVKM. With 8 bases clipped from V and 1 base from J, the junction kept 7 bases outside the gene matches. The CDR3 is 14 amino acids. DNA of the CDR3: TGTGCCAGCCAGGGGGGCCCAAGGAACACTGAAGCTTTCTTT. Translating it yields CASQGGPRNTEAFF.

J is TRBJ1-2 and V is TRBV6-1; 10 bases match TRBD1. This CDR3 is 14 amino acids long. J lost 7 bases, V lost 4 bases, and 6 bases had no gene match. Germline lookup yields CDR1 MNHNS and CDR2 SASEGT. CDR3 in DNA: TGTGCCAGCAGTGCGCCGCGGACAGGGGGTGGCTACACCTTC. Amino acid sequence: CASSAPRTGGGYTF.

The chain joins TRBV13 to TRBJ2-7; maybe TRBD1 (5 bases). The V end lost 5 bases, the J end lost 1 base, and 9 bases lay between the germline ends. The CDR3 consists of 13 residues. Per germline, CDR1 PRHDT and CDR2 FYEKMQ (reference sequence). CDR3 in amino acids: CASSPDSSYEQYF. Here the CDR3 DNA reads TGTGCCAGCAGCCCAGACAGTTCCTACGAGCAGTACTTC.

The table lists this clone with a count of one. This chain connects TRBV4-2 to TRBJ2-7; tentatively, D is TRBD1 or TRBD2 (5 bases each). Trimming took 0 bases from V and 7 from J, leaving 13 bases between them. Germline V gives CDR1 LGHNA, CDR2 YNFKEQ. This CDR3 region has 14 residues. CDR3 in amino acids: CASSQEQGRVEQYF. The CDR3 DNA reads TGTGCCAGCAGCCAAGAGCAGGGACGAGTAGAGCAGTACTTC.

This clone was seen a single time. The chain carries TRBV28 and TRBJ2-1; 11 bases agree with TRBD2. This CDR3 is 17 amino acids long. The germline V gene encodes CDR1 MDHEN and CDR2 SYDVKM. V shed 5 bases, J shed 5 bases, and the junction held 11 bases outside the gene matches. The CDR3 nucleotides are TGTGCCAGCAGTCTGGGACTAGCGGAGACGGGCAACAATGAGCAGTTCTTC. It translates to CASSLGLAETGNNEQFF.

J is TRBJ2-1 and V is TRBV11-2; D not certain. Germline V CDR1 and CDR2: SGHAT, FQNNGV. Between the trimmed V and J ends, which lost 4 bases and 3 bases, there was a span of 10 bases. The CDR3 has 14 residues. DNA of the CDR3: TGTGCCAGCAGCTCCCCCAGAGTCTACAATGAGCAGTTCTTC. It yields the protein CASSSPRVYNEQFF.

The genes are TRBV10-3 and TRBJ1-4; D not certain. The V and J ends lost 3 bases and 0 bases respectively, with 5 bases between them. This CDR3 is built from 14 residues. Germline-derived CDR1 and CDR2 are ENHRY and SYGVKD. DNA for the CDR3: TGTGCCATCAGTGAACGTCCAACTAATGAAAAACTGTTTTTT. Translating gives CAISERPTNEKLFF.

The rearrangement uses TRBV7-3 and TRBJ2-1, with D hard to call. Trimming pared 5 bases from V and 8 bases from J, leaving 16 bases between. This CDR3 is 14 amino acids long. Germline assignment: CDR1 SGHTA and CDR2 FQGTGA. In nucleotides, the CDR3 is TGTGCCAGCAGCCAAAGATTCGCGGTGGATGAGCAGTTCTTC. Translating gives CASSQRFAVDEQFF.

Only one count was recorded for this clone. Other nucleotide sequences from this sample produce the same CDR3. The V call is TRBV5-1, the J call TRBJ1-1, with D maybe TRBD1 (6 bases). V was cut by 0 bases and J by 1 base, with 7 bases left in between. CDR3 length: 14 amino acids. In germline, CDR1 is SGHRS, CDR2 YFSETQ. This CDR3 is CASSLVGQNTEAFF. DNA of the CDR3: TGCGCCAGCAGCTTGGTGGGACAGAACACTGAAGCTTTCTTT. Full variable domain (rest looked up from reference TRBV5-1 and TRBJ1-1): KAGVTQTPRYLIKTRGQQVTLSCSPISGHRSVSWYQQTPGQGLQFLFEYFSETQRNKGNFPGRFSGRQFSNSRSEMNVSTLELGDSALYLCASSLVGQNTEAFFGQGTRLTVV.

This rearrangement joins TRBV18 to TRBJ2-5; TRBD1 is a possible D gene (5 bases). In germline, CDR1 is KGHSH, CDR2 LQKENI. CDR3 length: 15 amino acids. V dropped 1 base and J dropped 4 bases, with 13 bases sitting between them. The CDR3 here is CASSPRGPQGETQYF. DNA for the CDR3: TGTGCCAGCTCACCACGGGGCCCCCAGGGAGAGACCCAGTACTTC.

This clone showed up just once. This chain links TRBV11-2 with TRBJ2-1, with TRBD1 matching over 7 bases. J gave up 10 bases and V 8 bases, and 11 bases lay outside the gene matches. The CDR3 contains 13 residues. CDR1 is SGHAT and CDR2 is FQNNGV in the germline V gene. The CDR3 nucleotides are TGTGCCAGCCGAAAGGACAGGTCCGGAGAGCAGTTCTTC. It yields the protein CASRKDRSGEQFF.

V is TRBV2 and J is TRBJ2-5; TRBD2 agrees at 12 bases. CDR1 is SNHLY and CDR2 is FYNNEI in the germline V gene. The junction had 2 bases not matched to a gene; V was cut back by 6 bases and J by 3 bases. This CDR3 is built from 14 residues. The CDR3 is CASRGLAGKETQYF. In nucleotides, the CDR3 is TGTGCCAGCAGAGGACTAGCGGGAAAAGAGACCCAGTACTTC.

The chain employs TRBV6-1 and TRBJ2-7; D is ambiguous. The CDR3 runs to 12 residues. V lost 2 bases and J 4 bases, leaving 6 bases between the germline ends. Germline CDR1 MNHNS, CDR2 SASEGT. CDR3 sequence (DNA): TGTGCCAGCAGTGAAACTGGGTACGAGCAGTACTTC. It specifies CASSETGYEQYF.

The chain has TRBV18 and TRBJ1-5; D ambiguous. Trimming left V 1 base short and J 4 bases short, with 11 bases between. This CDR3 comprises 15 residues. The germline CDR1 and CDR2 sequences are KGHSH and LQKENI. The CDR3 nucleotides read TGTGCCAGCTCACCACTTGACCGTCCTAATCAGCCCCAGCATTTT. Translation gives CASSPLDRPNQPQHF.

The table lists this clone with a count of one. This CDR3 is CASSFWTENQPQHF. The CDR3 DNA follows: TGTGCCAGCAGTTTTTGGACAGAGAATCAGCCCCAGCATTTT. The genes are TRBV2 and TRBJ1-5, with D tentatively TRBD1 (6 bases). CDR3 size: 14 residues. CDR1 is SNHLY, CDR2 FYNNEI, per germline. V shed 5 bases and J shed 4 bases, with 12 bases lying between them.

V is TRBV27 and J is TRBJ1-1, with D maybe TRBD1 (6 bases). V was trimmed by 6 bases and J by 1 base, leaving 12 bases between them. CDR1 MNHEY and CDR2 SMNVEV come from the germline V gene (reference sequence). This CDR3 contains 14 residues. In DNA, the CDR3 is TGTGCCAGCAGCCCCACGGACAGGAACACTGAAGCTTTCTTT. Its translation is CASSPTDRNTEAFF.

J is TRBJ2-1 and V is TRBV15; 13 bases line up with TRBD2. J was trimmed by 4 bases and V by 1 base; bases with no gene match: 7. Germline CDR1 LNHNV, CDR2 YYDKDF (reference sequence). This CDR3 comprises 18 residues. CDR3 DNA sequence: TGTGCCACCAGCAGAGTGTGGACTAGCGGGAGTAGATACAATGAGCAGTTCTTC. Translating it yields CATSRVWTSGSRYNEQFF.

This chain joins TRBV5-1 and TRBJ2-7, with a possible D match to TRBD2 (6 bases). Germline V gives CDR1 SGHRS, CDR2 YFSETQ. Trimming stripped 5 bases from V and 0 bases from J, with 9 bases between. The CDR3 contains 13 residues. As DNA, the CDR3 is TGCGCCAGCAGTAATAGCGGCTCCTACGAGCAGTACTTC. Its translation is CASSNSGSYEQYF.

This rearrangement joins TRBV11-2 to TRBJ2-3; a possible D gene is TRBD2 (5 bases). There are 15 residues in the CDR3. Germline-derived CDR1 and CDR2 are SGHAT and FQNNGV. V was shortened by 1 base and J by 5 bases, with 13 bases between the two germline ends. The CDR3 sequence is CASSLGGRAIDTQYF. In DNA, the CDR3 is TGTGCCAGCAGCTTAGGTGGGCGGGCGATAGATACGCAGTATTTT.

The chain is built from TRBV7-3 and TRBJ2-7; D possibly corresponds to TRBD2 (6 bases). Germline CDR1 reads SGHTA; CDR2 reads FQGTGA. V was trimmed by 2 bases and J by 2 bases, leaving 10 bases between them. CDR3 size: 14 residues. The CDR3 coding sequence is TGTGCCAGCAGCTTAGGGGGGTTCACCTACGAGCAGTACTTC. This encodes CASSLGGFTYEQYF.

This chain connects TRBV28 to TRBJ1-4; tentatively, D is TRBD1 (6 bases). V lost 2 bases, J lost 5 bases, and 12 bases lay in between. The CDR3 contains 15 residues. Germline CDR1 reads MDHEN; CDR2 reads SYDVKM. The CDR3 spells CASSLVTGRNEKLFF. CDR3 nucleotide sequence: TGTGCCAGCAGTTTAGTCACAGGGAGAAATGAAAAACTGTTTTTT.

The chain links TRBV6-1 to TRBJ1-1, with TRBD1 identical over 11 bases. CDR1 is MNHNS and CDR2 is SASEGT in the germline V gene. After removal of 4 bases from V and 0 bases from J, the junction contained 4 bases not matched to a gene. The CDR3 spans 16 residues. The CDR3 DNA follows: TGTGCCAGCAGTGGACGGACAGGGGGCATGAACACTGAAGCTTTCTTT. It yields the protein CASSGRTGGMNTEAFF.

The V gene is TRBV5-1, the J gene TRBJ2-1; a possible D gene is TRBD2 (6 bases). CDR3 length: 16 amino acids. Looked up from germline, CDR1 is SGHRS and CDR2 is YFSETQ. Deletions cut 1 base from V and 8 bases from J, with 19 bases between. CDR3 sequence (DNA): TGCGCCAGCAGCTTGATCGCGGGGAGCCATATTGATGAGCAGTTCTTC. Its protein is CASSLIAGSHIDEQFF.

The chain is built from TRBV7-9 and TRBJ1-2; no clear D. Germline CDR1 SEHNR, CDR2 FQNEAQ (reference sequence). The CDR3 is 13 residues long. The V and J ends lost 5 bases and 5 bases respectively, with 12 bases between them. CDR3 sequence (DNA): TGTGCCAGCAGCCCCAGAGGGCCGTATGGCTACACCTTC. The encoded protein is CASSPRGPYGYTF.

The CDR3 sequence: CSVEGHTSTDTQYF. The CDR3 DNA sequence: TGCAGCGTTGAGGGGCATACTAGCACAGATACGCAGTATTTT. The chain uses TRBV29-1 and TRBJ2-3; a possible D gene is TRBD1 (5 bases). V lost 3 bases and J 0 bases, leaving 10 bases between the germline ends. The CDR3 consists of 14 residues. CDR1 is SQVTM, CDR2 ANQGSEA, per germline.